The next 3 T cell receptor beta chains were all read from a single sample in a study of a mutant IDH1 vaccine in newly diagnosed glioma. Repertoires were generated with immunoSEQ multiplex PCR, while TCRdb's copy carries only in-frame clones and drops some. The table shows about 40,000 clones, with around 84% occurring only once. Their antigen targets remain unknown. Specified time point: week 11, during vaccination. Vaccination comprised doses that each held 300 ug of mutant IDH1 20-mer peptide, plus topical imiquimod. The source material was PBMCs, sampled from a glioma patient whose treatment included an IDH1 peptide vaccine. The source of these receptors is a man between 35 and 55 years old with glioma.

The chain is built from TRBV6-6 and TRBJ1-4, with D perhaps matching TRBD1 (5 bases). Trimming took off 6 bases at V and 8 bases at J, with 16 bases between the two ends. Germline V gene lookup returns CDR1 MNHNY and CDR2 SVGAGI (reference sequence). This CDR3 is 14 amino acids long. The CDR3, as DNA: TGTGCCAGCAGCCGCGTCCGGGGGGACGAAAAACTGTTTTTT. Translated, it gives CASSRVRGDEKLFF.

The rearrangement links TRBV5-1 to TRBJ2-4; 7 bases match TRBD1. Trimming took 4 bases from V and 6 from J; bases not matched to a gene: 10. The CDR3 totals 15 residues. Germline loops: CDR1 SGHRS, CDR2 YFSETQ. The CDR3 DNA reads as TGCGCCAGCAGCCTATATGGGGACAGACTAAACATTCAGTACTTC. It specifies CASSLYGDRLNIQYF.

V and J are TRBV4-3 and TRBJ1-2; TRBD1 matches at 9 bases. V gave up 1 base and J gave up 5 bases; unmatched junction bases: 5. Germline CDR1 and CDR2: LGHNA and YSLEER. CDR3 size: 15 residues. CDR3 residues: CASSQAEGQGYGYTF. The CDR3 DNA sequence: TGCGCCAGCAGCCAAGCGGAGGGACAGGGATATGGCTACACCTTC.